The 30 T cell receptor beta chains below all came from one sample that was sequenced in a study of CD8 T cells in Susac syndrome. The authors reverse transcribed roughly 0.5 to 1 ug RNA with random hexamers. TCRdb fed the immunoSEQ multiplex PCR reads into MiXCR, producing one record per CDR3 protein. The data show about 430,000 distinct CDR3 sequences, 85% to 90% seen once. The sample was CD8+ T cells from PBMCs. The receptors come from a human donor with multiple sclerosis.

This rearrangement joins TRBV4-1 to TRBJ2-2, with a tentative D call TRBD1 (6 bases). This CDR3 has 15 residues. V was cut by 5 bases and J by 2 bases, with 12 bases left in between. Germline V gene sequence: CDR1 MGHRA, CDR2 YSYEKL. The CDR3 sequence is CASSVRGPNTGELFF. CDR3 coding DNA: TGCGCCAGCAGCGTCAGGGGACCTAACACCGGGGAGCTGTTTTTT.

The chain has TRBV4-1 and TRBJ1-6, with D possibly matching TRBD1 (5 bases). Trimming took off 1 base at V and 7 bases at J, with 8 bases between the two ends. The CDR3 has 14 residues. Germline V gene data show CDR1 as MGHRA and CDR2 as YSYEKL. For the CDR3, the DNA is TGCGCCAGCAGCCAAGTGGAGGGGAATTCACCCCTCCACTTT. Its protein is CASSQVEGNSPLHF.

The chain carries TRBV13 and TRBJ2-7; D might be TRBD1 (6 bases). V was shortened by 2 bases and J by 7 bases, with 18 bases between the two germline ends. Germline V lookup: CDR1 PRHDT, CDR2 FYEKMQ (reference sequence). The CDR3 is 15 residues long. The CDR3 protein is CASSLLSEQGREQYF. The CDR3 coding sequence is TGTGCCAGCAGCTTATTATCAGAACAGGGACGAGAGCAGTACTTC.

In this sample, this clonotype turned up once. The V gene is TRBV7-9, the J gene TRBJ1-5; no clear D gene. The V end was cut by 5 bases, the J end by 4 bases, with 12 bases between. This CDR3 spans 14 amino acids. CDR1 is SEHNR, CDR2 FQNEAQ, per germline (reference sequence). CDR3 residues: CASSAGFENQPQHF. The CDR3 nucleotides are TGTGCCAGCAGCGCGGGATTCGAAAATCAGCCCCAGCATTTT. Combining the CDR3 with reference TRBV7-9 and TRBJ1-5 gives the whole variable domain DTGVSQNPRHKITKRGQNVTFRCDPISEHNRLYWYRQTLGQGPEFLTYFQNEAQLEKSRLLSDRFSAERPKGSFSTLEIQRTEQGDSAMYLCASSAGFENQPQHFGDGTRLSIL.

The genes are TRBV12-3 or TRBV12-4 and TRBJ2-1; D unclear. The V end lost 4 bases, the J end lost 7 bases, and 11 bases lay between the germline ends. This CDR3 is 13 amino acids long. DNA of the CDR3: TGTGCCAGCAGTTCCCAGATGCAGAATGAGCAGTTCTTC. Its protein is CASSSQMQNEQFF.

The chain employs TRBV30 and TRBJ1-2; weak D call: TRBD1 (5 bases). CDR1 is GTSNPN, CDR2 SVGIG, per germline (reference sequence). The CDR3 has 13 residues. V dropped 2 bases and J dropped 6 bases, with 13 bases sitting between them. The chain's CDR3 is CAWSRGSGHGYTF. CDR3 bases: TGTGCCTGGAGTCGGGGGTCCGGGCATGGCTACACCTTC. Together with reference TRBV30 and TRBJ1-2, the CDR3 gives the full variable domain: SQTIHQWPATLVQPVGSPLSLECTVEGTSNPNLYWYRQAAGRGLQLLFYSVGIGQISSEVPQNLSASRPQDRQFILSSKKLLLSDSGFYLCAWSRGSGHGYTFGSGTRLTVV.

The chain uses TRBV5-1 and TRBJ2-1; D may be TRBD1 (6 bases). With 4 bases removed from V and 10 bases from J, the gap between germline ends came to 9 bases. CDR3 size: 11 residues. CDR1 is SGHRS and CDR2 is YFSETQ in the germline V gene. The CDR3 sequence: CASSIGTEQFF. CDR3 coding DNA: TGCGCCAGCAGCATCGGGACAGAGCAGTTCTTC.

This chain uses TRBV27 with TRBJ2-7; the match to TRBD2 covers 8 bases. Germline V gives CDR1 MNHEY, CDR2 SMNVEV (reference sequence). This CDR3 is built from 18 residues. The V and J ends lost 3 bases and 0 bases, in that order; junction bases with no gene match: 13. The CDR3 region is CASSFITSGFTSSYEQYF. In nucleotides, the CDR3 is TGTGCCAGCAGTTTCATAACTAGCGGTTTTACTAGCTCCTACGAGCAGTACTTC.

V and J are TRBV27 and TRBJ1-1; 9 bases fit TRBD1. With V trimmed by 2 bases and J by 9 bases, 4 bases remained unmatched. There are 13 residues in the CDR3. Germline lookup yields CDR1 MNHEY and CDR2 SMNVEV (reference sequence). CDR3 in amino acids: CASSLGQGQQAFF. Here the CDR3 DNA reads TGTGCCAGCAGTTTAGGACAGGGGCAACAAGCTTTCTTT.

V and J are TRBV30 and TRBJ2-7; D might be TRBD2 (5 bases). Germline V gives CDR1 GTSNPN, CDR2 SVGIG (reference sequence). The CDR3 consists of 14 residues. V was pared by 1 base and J by 2 bases, with 12 bases between. As DNA, the CDR3 is TGTGCCTGGAGTGGACCAGCGGTCCCCTACGAGCAGTACTTC. Protein sequence: CAWSGPAVPYEQYF.

The rearrangement joins TRBV21-1 to TRBJ2-5; TRBD2 reflects the table's D call only, with no check against the DNA. TRBV21-1 is assigned pseudogene status. This CDR3 spans 19 amino acids. The CDR3 sequence is CASSSRGASGRAAQETQYF. The CDR3, as DNA: TGTGCCAGCAGCTCCCGCGGGGCTAGCGGGAGGGCCGCCCAAGAGACCCAGTACTTC.

The V and J genes are TRBV25-1 and TRBJ2-5, with unresolved D. There are 12 residues in the CDR3. In germline, CDR1 is MGHDK, CDR2 SYGVNS. Trimming left V 3 bases short and J 5 bases short, with 7 bases between. The CDR3 loop reads CASSDLLETQYF. CDR3 bases: TGTGCCAGCAGTGACCTCCTTGAGACCCAGTACTTC.

V and J are TRBV29-1 and TRBJ1-2; unclear D gene. The CDR3 runs 12 residues. CDR1 SQVTM and CDR2 ANQGSEA come from the germline V gene. Trimming shortened V by 0 bases and J by 3 bases, and 5 bases separated the two germline ends. The CDR3 DNA follows: TGCAGCGTTGAAGAGCGGGACTATGGCTACACCTTC. It translates to CSVEERDYGYTF.

This clonotype was seen just once. V gene TRBV21-1 combines with J gene TRBJ2-1; the D call in the table, TRBD1, was not verified against the DNA. TRBV21-1 constitutes a pseudogene. The CDR3 loop spans 16 amino acids. CDR3 DNA sequence: TGTGCCAGCAGACAGTCCGGGACAGGGGCCTACAATGAGCAGTTCTTC. Translation: CASRQSGTGAYNEQFF.

The rearrangement links TRBV11-2 to TRBJ2-7; unclear D gene. This CDR3 has 15 residues. V was trimmed by 0 bases and J by 7 bases, leaving 16 bases between them. Germline CDR1 SGHAT, CDR2 FQNNGV. This CDR3 reads CASSLEASIATEQYF. The CDR3, as DNA: TGTGCCAGCAGCTTAGAGGCCTCAATCGCTACTGAGCAGTACTTC.

This chain's CDR3 is CASSYGTEDGYEQYF. CDR3 sequence (DNA): TGTGCCAGCAGCTACGGGACGGAGGACGGCTACGAGCAGTACTTC. The chain combines TRBV7-6 with TRBJ2-7; D may match TRBD1 or TRBD2 (5 bases each). Germline V CDR1 and CDR2: SGHVS, FNYEAQ. The length of the CDR3 is 15 residues. V was pared by 4 bases and J by 3 bases, with 16 bases between.

The J gene is TRBJ2-2, the V gene TRBV6-1, with D maybe TRBD2 (7 bases). The CDR3 covers 15 residues. V lost 2 bases and J lost 6, with 13 bases in between. Germline V gene sequence: CDR1 MNHNS, CDR2 SASEGT. The CDR3 DNA sequence: TGTGCCAGCAGTGAATCGGGGGGCACCTCCGGGGAGCTGTTTTTT. Protein sequence: CASSESGGTSGELFF.

On this clonotype itself: One end of the junction fails to match germline, which may point to a read error. The rearrangement uses TRBV27 and TRBJ2-5; D is perhaps TRBD1 (5 bases). Germline V gives CDR1 MNHEY, CDR2 SMNVEV (reference sequence). This CDR3 contains 14 residues. The CDR3 sequence: CASSLSKSKGIRHF. The CDR3 DNA reads TGTGCCAGCAGTTTATCGAAGTCGAAGGGGATTAGACACTTC.

This sequence joins TRBV6-5 and TRBJ2-1; D is ambiguous. Germline V gene sequence: CDR1 MNHEY, CDR2 SVGAGI. V was pared by 7 bases and J by 5 bases, with 15 bases between. The CDR3 is 14 residues long. Here the CDR3 reads CASTDMGRNNEQFF. The CDR3 bases are TGTGCCAGCACTGACATGGGTCGGAACAATGAGCAGTTCTTC.

The genes are TRBV6-1 and TRBJ2-5; the D is unclear. V gave up 6 bases and J gave up 5 bases, with 13 bases separating them. This CDR3 region has 13 residues. Germline V gene sequence: CDR1 MNHNS, CDR2 SASEGT. CDR3 DNA: TGTGCCAGCAGCCCCAACCTGGAGGAGACCCAGTACTTC. This codes for CASSPNLEETQYF.

This sequence joins TRBV12-3 or TRBV12-4 and TRBJ2-7, with a tentative D call TRBD2 (5 bases). Trimming left V 0 bases short and J 6 bases short, with 15 bases between. There are 15 residues in the CDR3. The CDR3 spells CASSLASEGYPEQYF. CDR3 DNA sequence: TGTGCCAGCAGTTTAGCATCCGAGGGTTACCCCGAGCAGTACTTC.

The count of this clonotype is one. This chain connects TRBV7-8 to TRBJ1-4, with TRBD1 matching over 8 bases. The ends lost 7 bases at V and 0 bases at J; junction bases unmatched: 10. The CDR3 spans 17 residues. Looked up from germline, CDR1 is SGHVS and CDR2 is FQNEAQ. The CDR3, as DNA: TGTGCCAGCAAATCCGGGACAGGAGACACAACTAATGAAAAACTGTTTTTT. Its translation: CASKSGTGDTTNEKLFF.

The table lists this clonotype with a count of one. The chain combines TRBV10-3 with TRBJ2-5, with a weak D call TRBD2 (5 bases). Trimming removed 0 bases at V and 5 bases at J, with 7 bases between. CDR3 length: 13 residues. Germline assignment: CDR1 ENHRY and CDR2 SYGVKD. This CDR3 reads CAISESGEETQYF. The DNA of the CDR3 is TGTGCCATCAGTGAGTCTGGGGAGGAGACCCAGTACTTC.

The V gene is TRBV27, the J gene TRBJ1-2; 8 positions match TRBD1. CDR1 and CDR2 (germline): MNHEY, SMNVEV (reference sequence). The V segment lost 5 bases and the J segment 4 bases; nucleotides outside the gene matches: 3. The CDR3 has 13 amino acids. The chain's CDR3 is CASSRGTGYGYTF. Written as DNA, the CDR3 is TGTGCCAGCAGTAGGGGGACAGGCTATGGCTACACCTTC.

The genes are TRBV2 and TRBJ2-1, with 10 bases that match TRBD2. After removal of 4 bases from V and 4 bases from J, the junction contained 7 bases not matched to a gene. The CDR3 has 16 residues. Per germline, CDR1 SNHLY and CDR2 FYNNEI. CDR3 sequence reads: CASSVWLAGDYNEQFF. The DNA for the CDR3 is TGTGCCAGCAGTGTTTGGCTAGCGGGGGATTACAATGAGCAGTTCTTC.

The sample holds one count of this clonotype. The chain links TRBV12-3 or TRBV12-4 to TRBJ2-5, with 8 bases identical to TRBD2. This CDR3 comprises 15 residues. V lost 2 bases and J lost 2; bases outside the gene matches: 4. The CDR3 is CASSLTTSGQETQYF. The CDR3 DNA reads TGTGCCAGCAGTTTAACAACTAGCGGACAAGAGACCCAGTACTTC.

The gene calls are TRBV12-5 and TRBJ1-1, with D perhaps TRBD1 (6 bases). The V end lost 0 bases, the J end lost 2 bases, and 10 bases lay between the germline ends. The V gene's germline CDR1 is LGHNT and CDR2 FRNRAP. The CDR3 extends over 15 amino acids. CDR3 sequence: CASGLVFGGNTEAFF. CDR3 nucleotide sequence: TGTGCTAGTGGTTTGGTATTCGGGGGCAACACTGAAGCTTTCTTT.

The chain couples TRBV27 to TRBJ2-2, with a weak D call TRBD2 (5 bases). CDR1 MNHEY and CDR2 SMNVEV come from the germline V gene (reference sequence). Trimming cost V 5 bases and J 0 bases, with 13 bases left between them. This CDR3 has 16 residues. CDR3: CASSPLGGPNTGELFF. The CDR3 coding sequence is TGTGCCAGCAGTCCACTCGGAGGCCCGAACACCGGGGAGCTGTTTTTT.

V is TRBV3-1 and J is TRBJ1-5; D possibly corresponds to TRBD1 (6 bases). The CDR3 is 16 amino acids. V gave up 4 bases and J gave up 5 bases, with 18 bases separating them. Germline loops: CDR1 LGHDT, CDR2 YNNKEL (reference sequence). The CDR3 DNA reads TGTGCCAGCAGCCCAAAGGGACACGGAGACTATCAGCCCCAGCATTTT. Amino acids: CASSPKGHGDYQPQHF.

CDR3 region: CASSLYWDLEQYF. The CDR3 region has the DNA TGTGCCAGCAGCTTGTATTGGGATCTCGAGCAGTACTTC. This sequence joins TRBV5-6 and TRBJ2-7; D remains unclear. The V gene's germline CDR1 is SGHDT and CDR2 YYEEEE. The CDR3 sequence is 13 residues long. Trimming removed 1 base from V and 6 bases from J, with 11 bases in between.